This TCR beta chain was obtained from a study of response to subunit inactivated influenza vaccine. The study's findings and limits: T cells newly recruited by each seasonal influenza vaccination are few, the authors suggested.

Germline CDR1 is SEHNR and CDR2 is FQNEAQ (reference sequence). The CDR3 totals 15 residues. Germline trimming cut 6 bases from V and 0 bases from J; bases unmatched to any gene: 7. This clonotype was seen a few times. Its cognate antigen is unknown. Each CDR3 protein is one row after TCRdb ran MiXCR on the RT-PCR reads. Among approximately 310,000 distinct CDR3 sequences listed, roughly a fifth were seen once. The TCR was taken from a man between 50 and 75 years old who received an inactivated influenza vaccine. The chain links TRBV7-9 to TRBJ2-7; the match to TRBD1 covers 8 bases. Sequencing used PBMCs from blood, obtained 21 months after vaccination. CDR3 in amino acids: CASSSDRGSSYEQYF. Written as DNA, the CDR3 is TGTGCCAGCAGTTCCGACAGGGGAAGCTCCTACGAGCAGTACTTC.